Below, 22 T cell receptor beta chains from the same sample are listed, as sequenced in a study of T cell repertoires in cytomegalovirus infection. TCRdb independently ran MiXCR on the reads; one entry per CDR3 protein. The sample yields about 480,000 distinct CDR3 sequences, around a third seen once. The antigens of these receptors remain unknown. The sequences come from cultured PBMCs, collected from culture after CMV antigen stimulation. All receptors come from a human donor in good health (CMV status not recorded). Some clones in this sample may be carry-over from other donors' samples.

The chain combines TRBV7-8 with TRBJ2-7; 10 nucleotides line up with TRBD2. Germline loops: CDR1 SGHVS, CDR2 FQNEAQ. This CDR3 is built from 18 residues. With V trimmed by 3 bases and J by 4 bases, 15 bases remained unmatched. This chain's CDR3 is CASSFPLAGTGGGYEQYF. The CDR3 coding sequence is TGTGCCAGCAGCTTCCCACTAGCGGGAACTGGGGGAGGATACGAGCAGTACTTC.

CDR3 coding DNA: TGTGCCTGGAGTGGGCTGGGGACCCGGGAGCTGTTTTTT. Translation: CAWSGLGTRELFF. The rearrangement links TRBV30 to TRBJ2-2; either TRBD1 or TRBD2 may supply D (5 bases each). The CDR3 is 13 amino acids. Trimming stripped 1 base from V and 9 bases from J, with 12 bases between. The germline V gene has CDR1 GTSNPN and CDR2 SVGIG (reference sequence).

This chain links TRBV20-1 with TRBJ2-7, with 13 bases that match TRBD2. The CDR3 is 15 residues long. CDR1 DFQATT and CDR2 SNEGSKA come from the germline V gene (reference sequence). V trimming: 0 bases; J trimming: 3 bases; junction bases outside the gene matches: 2. DNA for the CDR3: TGCAGTGCTAGAGATAGGACTAGCGGGAGCTACGAGCAGTACTTC. Amino acids: CSARDRTSGSYEQYF.

J is TRBJ1-4 and V is TRBV4-3; tentatively, D is TRBD1 (5 bases). Trimming removed 4 bases from V and 8 bases from J, with 17 bases in between. The V gene's germline CDR1 is LGHNA and CDR2 YSLEER. The CDR3 sequence is 15 residues long. In nucleotides, the CDR3 is TGCGCCAGCAGCCTAACCCTGACGGGGGGGGAAAAACTGTTTTTT. Encoded protein: CASSLTLTGGEKLFF.

On this clonotype itself: A much larger clone differs from this one at a single base, so this may be a read error. The chain has TRBV7-2 and TRBJ2-2; possible D gene TRBD2, 6 bases. V was shortened by 5 bases and J by 0 bases, with 10 bases between the two germline ends. Germline assignment: CDR1 SGHTA and CDR2 FQGNSA. The CDR3 has 15 residues. The CDR3 nucleotides are TGTGCCAGCAGCCGGAGGGCTGCGAACACCGGGGAGCTGTTTTTT. Protein sequence: CASSRRAANTGELFF.

In its sample, this clonotype was seen a few times. This rearrangement joins TRBV29-1 to TRBJ2-1; a weak D match, TRBD1 (6 bases). Trimming stripped 3 bases from V and 4 bases from J, with 22 bases between. The CDR3 has 17 amino acids. Per the germline V gene, CDR1 is SQVTM and CDR2 is ANQGSEA. The CDR3 nucleotides are TGCAGCGTTGATAAGGCAAGTTGGACAGCAAGATACAATGAGCAGTTCTTC. Its translation: CSVDKASWTARYNEQFF.

This rearrangement joins TRBV29-1 to TRBJ2-1; 15 nucleotides line up with TRBD2. This CDR3 comprises 14 residues. V dropped 3 bases and J dropped 7; count of bases not matched to a gene: 1. Looked up from germline, CDR1 is SQVTM and CDR2 is ANQGSEA. CDR3 DNA sequence: TGCAGCGTTGACGGACTAGCGGGAGGGAATGAGCAGTTCTTC. It codes for CSVDGLAGGNEQFF.

The sample holds a few counts of this clonotype. The chain combines TRBV5-1 with TRBJ2-5; a weak D match, TRBD2 (5 bases). CDR1 and CDR2 from the germline V gene are SGHRS and YFSETQ. The CDR3 sequence is 13 residues long. V was cut by 4 bases and J by 4 bases, with 11 bases left in between. The CDR3 DNA reads as TGCGCCAGCAGCCGTTCGAGCGGAGAGACCCAGTACTTC. Its protein is CASSRSSGETQYF.

This clonotype turned up a few times. The chain uses TRBV6-8 and TRBJ1-5, with 7 bases matching TRBD1. The CDR3 has 13 amino acids. The ends lost 7 bases at V and 5 bases at J; junction bases unmatched: 5. Germline V gene data show CDR1 as MNHGY and CDR2 as SAAAGT. Here the CDR3 reads CASTLTGHQPQHF. CDR3 nucleotide sequence: TGTGCCAGCACCCTGACAGGGCATCAGCCCCAGCATTTT.

V is TRBV7-2 and J is TRBJ1-2; D is possibly TRBD1 (6 bases). In germline, CDR1 is SGHTA, CDR2 FQGNSA. Trimming stripped 1 base from V and 4 bases from J, with 16 bases between. The CDR3 is 16 amino acids. In DNA, the CDR3 is TGTGCCAGCAGCTTAGGCCCCGGGGGCGTGAGCTATGGCTACACCTTC. Translation: CASSLGPGGVSYGYTF. Using reference TRBV7-2 and TRBJ1-2 for the parts outside the CDR3, the full variable domain is GAGVSQSPSNKVTEKGKDVELRCDPISGHTALYWYRQSLGQGLEFLIYFQGNSAPDKSGLPSDRFSAERTGGSVSTLTIQRTQQEDSAVYLCASSLGPGGVSYGYTFGSGTRLTVV.

This chain joins TRBV3-1 and TRBJ2-7, with 14 bases matching TRBD2. The CDR3 is 19 residues long. With 4 bases clipped from V and 1 base from J, the junction kept 12 bases outside the gene matches. In germline, CDR1 is LGHDT, CDR2 YNNKEL (reference sequence). CDR3 loop: CASSRLPGLAGESSYEQYF. CDR3 bases: TGTGCCAGCAGCCGTCTGCCGGGACTAGCGGGAGAGTCATCCTACGAGCAGTACTTC.

In its sample, this clonotype was seen a few times. The CDR3 sequence: CASTRTGGLRETQYF. The DNA for the CDR3 is TGTGCCAGCACCAGGACAGGGGGCTTAAGAGAGACCCAGTACTTC. The rearrangement links TRBV12-3 or TRBV12-4 to TRBJ2-5; 11 bases line up with TRBD1. Trimming cost V 7 bases and J 4 bases; bases outside gene matches: 8. The CDR3 is 15 amino acids.

There are many counts of this clonotype. The chain recombines TRBV28 with TRBJ2-7; TRBD1 aligns across 9 bases. The germline gives CDR1 MDHEN, CDR2 SYDVKM. The ends lost 6 bases at V and 1 base at J; junction bases unmatched: 4. The CDR3 totals 14 residues. The CDR3 DNA is TGTGCCAGCAGCACCGGGACAGGGTCCTACGAGCAGTACTTC. Translating gives CASSTGTGSYEQYF.

The sample holds a few counts of this clonotype. The gene calls are TRBV10-2 and TRBJ2-5, with a tentative D call TRBD1 (5 bases). Trimming stripped 7 bases from V and 1 base from J, with 13 bases between. Germline V gene lookup returns CDR1 WSHSY and CDR2 SAAADI. The CDR3 is 14 amino acids. In DNA form, the CDR3 reads TGCGCCAGCACCAAGACAGATACCCAAGAGACCCAGTACTTC. It translates to CASTKTDTQETQYF.

For this clonotype: One end of the junction varies from germline; a read error may be responsible. The rearrangement joins TRBV7-7 to TRBJ2-1; D ambiguous. Germline V gene sequence: CDR1 SSHAT, CDR2 FNYEAQ (reference sequence). The CDR3 has 13 amino acids. This chain's CDR3 is CASSSDARNEQFF. The CDR3 bases are TGTGCTAGCAGCTCAGACGCGCGCAATGAGCAGTTCTTC.

The chain joins TRBV28 to TRBJ2-3; D perhaps matches TRBD2 (7 bases). The V gene's germline CDR1 is MDHEN and CDR2 SYDVKM. The CDR3 runs 15 residues. Trimming took off 6 bases at V and 7 bases at J, with 20 bases between the two ends. The CDR3 loop is CASSPGGGAVNTQYF. DNA of the CDR3: TGTGCCAGCAGCCCCGGTGGGGGGGCTGTGAATACGCAGTATTTT.

This chain connects TRBV5-3 to TRBJ2-7; unclear D gene. TRBV5-3 is an ORF for which the function is uncertain. This CDR3 is built from 12 residues. Trimming cost V 8 bases and J 6 bases, with 15 bases left between them. The CDR3 nucleotides read TGTGCCAGCAGCATGACCCTGGGCGAGCAGTACTTC. The encoded protein is CASSMTLGEQYF.

This clonotype was seen more than once but under ten times. This chain connects TRBV15 to TRBJ1-1; no reliable D call. Germline assignment: CDR1 LNHNV and CDR2 YYDKDF (reference sequence). The CDR3 runs 14 residues. Trimming took 0 bases from V and 5 from J, leaving 10 bases between them. The CDR3 DNA sequence: TGTGCCACCAGCAGAGATGCGGTGAGAACTGAAGCTTTCTTT. Residues: CATSRDAVRTEAFF.

This clonotype was seen more than once but under ten times. The chain carries TRBV6-1 and TRBJ2-6; D may be TRBD1 or TRBD2 (6 bases each). V shed 5 bases and J shed 4 bases, with 21 bases lying between them. Germline V gives CDR1 MNHNS, CDR2 SASEGT. The CDR3 runs 18 residues. The CDR3 loop reads CASSYNPGASSGANVLTF. The CDR3 DNA reads as TGTGCCAGCAGTTACAACCCGGGGGCCAGCTCCGGGGCCAACGTCCTGACTTTC.

The chain couples TRBV12-3 or TRBV12-4 to TRBJ2-7; 7 positions match TRBD1. V lost 5 bases, J lost 4 bases, and 2 bases stayed unmatched. The CDR3 runs 12 residues. CDR3 loop: CASSEQGYEQYV. The CDR3 region has the DNA TGTGCCAGCAGTGAACAGGGGTACGAGCAGTACGTC.

The chain has TRBV19 and TRBJ1-1; 8 nucleotides agree with TRBD1. Unmatched junction bases numbered 1, after V lost 1 base and J lost 0 bases. Germline V gene lookup returns CDR1 LNHDA and CDR2 SQIVND (reference sequence). The CDR3 spans 15 residues. CDR3 sequence: CASSIGDRMNTEAFF. The CDR3 DNA is TGTGCCAGTAGTATAGGGGACAGGATGAACACTGAAGCTTTCTTT.

This clonotype was detected a few times. The gene calls are TRBV29-1 and TRBJ2-3, with 8 bases matching TRBD1. The CDR3 spans 14 residues. Germline CDR1 and CDR2: SQVTM and ANQGSEA. V shed 4 bases, J shed 3 bases, and the junction held 6 bases outside the gene matches. For the CDR3, the DNA is TGCAGCGTTGCTAGGCAGGGGGCAACAGATACGCAGTATTTT. Its translation: CSVARQGATDTQYF.